The next 27 T cell receptor beta chains were all read from a single sample in a study of CXCR3-negative and CXCR3-positive naive CD8 T cells. Study results and caveats: CXCR3-negative naive cells had less hydrophobic TRB CDR3s than did CXCR3-positive naive cells.

For these TCRs, the target antigens are not known. In preparing the TRB cDNA libraries, 5' RACE with UMI labels was used. Reprocessing the 5' RACE reads, TCRdb reports a single entry for every CDR3 protein and omits DNA. The sample features under 150,000 distinct CDR3 sequences, with approximately 0.54% in its top ten. Sequencing was carried out using naive CXCR3+ CD8+ T cells from blood. As to subset: CD45RO-CCR7+CD27+CD95- naive CD8+ T cells expressing CXCR3 (TNR3+). These receptors were collected from a human donor in good health. Some clones in this sample may be carry-over from other donors' samples.

The chain couples TRBV13 to TRBJ1-4. Germline assignment: CDR1 PRHDT and CDR2 FYEKMQ (reference sequence). The CDR3 extends over 11 amino acids. The chain's CDR3 is CASSLEEKLFF.

The rearrangement uses TRBV27 and TRBJ2-7. CDR3 length: 14 residues. The V gene's germline CDR1 is MNHEY and CDR2 SMNVEV (reference sequence). The CDR3 spells CASSSDRTSYEQYF.

The V gene is TRBV7-3, the J gene TRBJ2-1; TCRdb picks TRBD1, but there is no DNA to check that call. CDR3 length: 13 amino acids. The germline V gene encodes CDR1 SGHTA and CDR2 FQGTGA. The CDR3 loop is CASSPPSDNEQFF.

The chain employs TRBV6-2 or TRBV6-3 and TRBJ2-7; the TCRdb D gene call, TRBD1, has no DNA to confirm it. Germline CDR1 is MNHEY and CDR2 is SVGEGT. This CDR3 comprises 14 residues. The CDR3 loop reads CASSGGGQFYEQYF.

The rearrangement uses TRBV12-3 or TRBV12-4 and TRBJ1-2; the D call from TCRdb, TRBD1, cannot be confirmed without DNA. The CDR3 has 14 residues. CDR3 region: CASSQAGTPYGYTF.

The chain couples TRBV28 to TRBJ2-7; TCRdb selects TRBD2, and the lack of DNA leaves this call unchecked. CDR1 and CDR2 from the germline V gene are MDHEN and SYDVKM. This CDR3 comprises 14 residues. CDR3 sequence: CSSEAGGNSYEQYF.

V usage is TRBV5-6 and J usage is TRBJ2-5; the TCRdb D gene call, TRBD1, has no DNA to confirm it. CDR3 length: 15 residues. Germline assignment: CDR1 SGHDT and CDR2 YYEEEE. The CDR3 protein is CASSYTDSKEETQYF.

J is TRBJ2-3 and V is TRBV4-2; TCRdb's D call of TRBD2 is untestable without DNA. This CDR3 region has 16 residues. Germline CDR1 reads LGHNA; CDR2 reads YNFKEQ. The CDR3 here is CASSQDFMGGINVQYF.

V gene TRBV13 combines with J gene TRBJ2-1; TCRdb picks TRBD1, but there is no DNA to check that call. Germline-derived CDR1 and CDR2 are PRHDT and FYEKMQ (reference sequence). The CDR3 has 16 residues. The chain's CDR3 is CASSPPGTGKLNEQFF.

The chain combines TRBV12-3 or TRBV12-4 with TRBJ1-5. This CDR3 has 13 residues. CDR3 sequence: CASSENSNQPQHF.

This chain links TRBV6-5 with TRBJ2-2; TCRdb gives TRBD2 as the D gene, but with no DNA this cannot be confirmed. The CDR3 runs to 17 residues. The germline V gene encodes CDR1 MNHEY and CDR2 SVGAGI. The CDR3 sequence is CASSYESRGTNSGELFF.

The chain joins TRBV29-1 to TRBJ2-1; the D gene TCRdb calls, TRBD2, cannot be checked with no DNA. CDR3 length: 13 amino acids. Germline CDR1 and CDR2: SQVTM and ANQGSEA. The CDR3 reads CSALPPGGNEQFF.

The chain combines TRBV27 with TRBJ2-7; TCRdb selects TRBD2, and the lack of DNA leaves this call unchecked. Germline V gene data show CDR1 as MNHEY and CDR2 as SMNVEV (reference sequence). CDR3 length: 13 residues. The CDR3 spells CASAPGPTYEQYF.

The chain uses TRBV2 and TRBJ2-1. The V gene's germline CDR1 is SNHLY and CDR2 FYNNEI. This CDR3 has 13 amino acids. CDR3 protein: CASSRSDLDEQFF.

This chain's CDR3 is CASSPHQQGLSPMNTEAFF. V and J are TRBV12-3 or TRBV12-4 and TRBJ1-1; as DNA is missing, the TRBD1 call by TCRdb cannot be tested. The length of the CDR3 is 19 residues.

The chain links TRBV6-6 to TRBJ2-3. The CDR3 spans 15 residues. Germline V gene lookup returns CDR1 MNHNY and CDR2 SVGAGI (reference sequence). The CDR3 sequence is CASSLGYQAPDTQYF.

This chain links TRBV12-3 or TRBV12-4 with TRBJ1-3. This CDR3 is 14 amino acids long. The CDR3 here is CASTRLDRGNTIYF.

The chain recombines TRBV12-3 or TRBV12-4 with TRBJ2-1; TCRdb outputs TRBD1, but without DNA this stays unchecked. The CDR3 consists of 13 residues. CDR3 region: CASSWTRYNEQFF.

V usage is TRBV7-2 and J usage is TRBJ1-5. The V gene's germline CDR1 is SGHTA and CDR2 FQGNSA. This CDR3 spans 17 amino acids. The chain's CDR3 is CASSLAASQYSNQPQHF.

J is TRBJ2-5 and V is TRBV12-3 or TRBV12-4. CDR3 length: 14 amino acids. CDR3 amino acids: CASSPSGSKETQYF.

The chain carries TRBV11-2 and TRBJ1-1; TCRdb gives TRBD1 as the D gene, but with no DNA this cannot be confirmed. CDR1 is SGHAT, CDR2 FQNNGV, per germline. This CDR3 region has 11 residues. CDR3 sequence: CASSRTGEAFF.

J is TRBJ2-7 and V is TRBV2. The CDR3 loop spans 13 amino acids. CDR1 is SNHLY, CDR2 FYNNEI, per germline. The chain's CDR3 is CASSDGVSYEQYF.

The V call is TRBV28, the J call TRBJ2-7; TCRdb's D call, TRBD1, is unchecked because there is no DNA. This CDR3 spans 12 amino acids. Germline V gives CDR1 MDHEN, CDR2 SYDVKM. CDR3 protein: CASGDRGNEQYF.

The gene calls are TRBV14 and TRBJ2-2; TCRdb picks TRBD1, but there is no DNA to check that call. The CDR3 is 16 amino acids. Germline V gene lookup returns CDR1 SGHDN and CDR2 FVKESK. The chain's CDR3 is CASSQDTGGIGGELFF.

This rearrangement joins TRBV6-5 to TRBJ2-3; lacking DNA, the TRBD1 call made by TCRdb goes unchecked. Germline CDR1 is MNHEY and CDR2 is SVGAGI. The CDR3 spans 12 residues. The chain's CDR3 is CASGQGSDTQYF.

The CDR3 loop reads CASSINRQGALGVQFF. The rearrangement links TRBV19 to TRBJ2-1; lacking DNA, the TRBD1 call made by TCRdb goes unchecked. The CDR3 is made up of 16 amino acids. Germline values: CDR1 LNHDA, CDR2 SQIVND (reference sequence). Full variable domain (rest looked up from reference TRBV19 and TRBJ2-1): DGGITQSPKYLFRKEGQNVTLSCEQNLNHDAMYWYRQDPGQGLRLIYYSQIVNDFQKGDIAEGYSVSREKKESFPLTVTSAQKNPTAFYLCASSINRQGALGVQFFGPGTRLTVL.

The chain employs TRBV7-9 and TRBJ2-1; TCRdb's D call, TRBD2, is unchecked because there is no DNA. The germline V gene has CDR1 SEHNR and CDR2 FQNEAQ (reference sequence). CDR3 length equals 13 residues. CDR3 residues: CASTSGSHNEQFF. Together with reference TRBV7-9 and TRBJ2-1, the CDR3 gives the full variable domain: DTGVSQNPRHKITKRGQNVTFRCDPISEHNRLYWYRQTLGQGPEFLTYFQNEAQLEKSRLLSDRFSAERPKGSFSTLEIQRTEQGDSAMYLCASTSGSHNEQFFGPGTRLTVL.